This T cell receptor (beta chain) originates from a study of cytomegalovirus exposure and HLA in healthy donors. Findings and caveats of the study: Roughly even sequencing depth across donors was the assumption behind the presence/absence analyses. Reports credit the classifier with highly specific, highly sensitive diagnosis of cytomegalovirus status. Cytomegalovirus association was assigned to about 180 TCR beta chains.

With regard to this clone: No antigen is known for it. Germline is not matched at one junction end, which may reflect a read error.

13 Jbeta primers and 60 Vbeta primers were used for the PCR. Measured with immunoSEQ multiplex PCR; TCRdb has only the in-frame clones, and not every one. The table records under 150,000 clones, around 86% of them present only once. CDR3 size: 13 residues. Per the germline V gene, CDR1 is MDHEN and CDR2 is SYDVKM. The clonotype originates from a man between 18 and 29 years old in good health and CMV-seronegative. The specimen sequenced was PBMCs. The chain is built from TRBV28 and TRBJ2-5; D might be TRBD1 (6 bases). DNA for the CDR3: TGTGCCAGCAGTTTAGGGGGACAAGGGACCCAGTACTTC. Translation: CASSLGGQGTQYF.